This T cell receptor beta chain was obtained from a study of human T cells and chemical hapten exposure. Study information: Upper inner arm skin measuring around 2 cm by around 2 cm received 2% DPC for sensitization.

TCRdb re-called the RACE reads through MiXCR, storing one row per CDR3 protein. The sample lists fewer than 300,000 distinct CDR3 sequences, 7.5% to 8% occurring once. Findings and limits, study-wide: Alopecia in the donors means their immune response may deviate from healthy people's. Controls formed significantly fewer large CDR3 similarity clusters than expanded TCRs did.

This clonotype was detected only a few times. Its specificity is unknown. The sample's time point: pre-sensitization, week 0. Indicated treatment: therapeutic diphenylcyclopropenone sensitization with weekly scalp DPC. The V gene lost 0 bases and the J gene lost 4 bases, with 12 bases spanning the gap. CDR1 is SGDLS, CDR2 YYNGEE, per germline. This CDR3 spans 15 amino acids. The chain has TRBV9 and TRBJ2-3; D gene unclear. This sequence was found in a man aged 18 to 29 with alopecia areata. Some clones in this sample may be carry-over from other donors' samples. This material consisted of whole blood, taken in connection with sensitization to the hapten diphenylcyclopropenone (DPC). CDR3 protein: CASSVEQMVADTQYF. In DNA, the CDR3 is TGTGCCAGCAGCGTAGAACAAATGGTCGCAGATACGCAGTATTTT.